The sequence of this TCR beta chain was determined in a study of the immune and genomic landscape of osteosarcoma. TCRdb keeps only in-frame clones here, not all; method: immunoSEQ multiplex PCR. This sample carries approximately 5,500 clones, 77% of them seen once, and the ten largest clones take 6% to 7%. The germline V gene has CDR1 KGHSH and CDR2 LQKENI. V was trimmed by 1 base and J by 0 bases, leaving 16 bases between them. The CDR3 has 18 amino acids. Osteosarcoma specimens were post-treatment primary, local recurrence and metastasis tumors from poor-prognosis patients. Only a few counts were recorded for this clone.

V and J are TRBV18 and TRBJ1-3; possibly TRBD1 for D (5 bases). Sequenced input: osteosarcoma tumor tissue from the lung. The receptor was isolated from a human donor with osteosarcoma. The CDR3 nucleotides are TGTGCCAGCTCACCACGTTCTACAGGTCAAAGCTCTGGAAACACCATATATTTT. This sequence encodes CASSPRSTGQSSGNTIYF.